This T cell receptor beta chain was documented in a study of T cell responses to AZD1222 COVID-19 vaccine. Germline CDR1 reads SGHRS; CDR2 reads YFSETQ. The CDR3 has 13 amino acids. Trimming took off 7 bases at V and 5 bases at J, with 13 bases between the two ends. Here immunoSEQ multiplex PCR was the method, and the copy in TCRdb shows in-frame clones only, minus some. The data show around 120,000 clones, over 75% seen once. The V gene is TRBV5-1, the J gene TRBJ2-1; D possibly corresponds to TRBD1 (6 bases). The sequencing used peripheral blood, collected on day 0 of AZD1222 vaccination. This TCR came from an adult in good health. The CDR3 DNA sequence: TGCGCCAGCCTCCGGGACAAAGACAATGAGCAGTTCTTC. Its translation is CASLRDKDNEQFF.